The source of this T cell receptor beta chain is a study of cytomegalovirus exposure and HLA in healthy donors (dated by TCRdb to 2016 to 2017). At the level of the whole study: An earlier analysis of roughly 570 of the donors reported under 300 Gb of sequence data and around 100 million unique TCR beta sequences obtained from around 170 million T cells. An early release that covered about 600 HLA-typed donors contained 300 to 350 gigabases of sequencing data and tens of millions of unique TCR sequences. Of the 300 to 500 genotyped donors, 81% were placed in the genetic ancestry cluster associated with self-reported Caucasian donors. The study aimed to test whether signatures of past pathogen exposure could be identified by cataloging public T cell receptors. The study used immunosequencing to profile the T cell repertoires of approximately 650 subjects and linked those repertoires to cytomegalovirus serostatus. Besides the first cohort of more than 650 subjects, a separate validation cohort made up of over 95 different subjects was used. High-throughput TCR immunosequencing, statistical association of individual TCRs with disease status, and machine learning were combined to predict cytomegalovirus infection status. A later analysis re-examined previously published TCR beta repertoires from 500 to 700 donors and added high-resolution HLA genotyping to investigate patterns of TCR occurrence. In the later analysis, no new phenotypic data were used to find candidate immune exposures; instead, reliance was placed on TCR beta sequences and their occurrence across donors. In an earlier analysis of 500 to 650 of the donors, high-throughput TCR beta sequencing was used to judge whether each TCR beta V gene segment behaved as functional or pseudogenic. Alongside the repertoire data, information on donor age, sex, ethnicity and CMV serostatus was compiled. A later genetic analysis used genome-wide SNP genotypes for about 65% of the roughly 670 donors, treating that subset as a discovery cohort. Every discovery cohort repertoire had been produced on one sequencing platform. Both class I and class II loci were covered by HLA typing, at four-digit resolution. The number of typed donors differed by locus: about 620-640 for A, B, C, DRB1 and DQB1; 522 for DQA1; fewer than 610 for DPA1; and roughly 470 for DPB1. A handful of DR-DQ haplotypes were handled as single units for association and clustering because linkage in the cohort was strong. Among several hundred genotyped donors of the cohort, an average of around 250,000 unique TCR beta nucleotide sequences was sequenced per donor, of which 15% to 20% were non-productive.

The cohort consisted of hundreds of healthy bone marrow donors. All cohort members were sampled while nominally healthy, although unrecorded immune exposures were likely present. The donor tested CMV seronegative, placing the donor among the 350 or so seronegative members of the cohort. A peripheral blood sample was collected from each donor, and TCR beta sequencing was performed on peripheral blood mononuclear cells. Genomic DNA extraction from the blood cell samples was performed with the Qiagen DNeasy Blood Extraction Kit. This clone was picked up a small number of times. Its antigen has not been determined. Base qualities are not at hand, and no much larger clone is one base apart. Study-level results and caveats: Linkage disequilibrium might explain the correlated functional status among segregating V segments, but an unknown experimental factor could not be excluded. Only TCR beta chains were sequenced in this cohort, and the absence of alpha or paired-chain data limited detectable features. The authors suggested that the approach could potentially be generalized to other disease states and immunological phenotypes. A later genetic analysis associated a missense DCLRE1C variant with V-gene and J-gene trimming of TCR beta chains, and an independent cohort replicated the association. In a later analysis, the rate of TCR association differed among HLA loci, with DRB1 alleles having the most associated TCRs and HLA-C alleles having the fewest. HLA typing was unavailable for some donors at each locus, so association tests used only the typed subset. Three of the identified cytomegalovirus-associated TCR beta chains were confirmed in vitro to be specific for cytomegalovirus antigens. In both the original and validation cohorts, the classifier was reported to diagnose cytomegalovirus status with high specificity and sensitivity. According to a later analysis, most CMV-associated TCR beta chains appeared to be HLA-restricted, and the HLA associations seemed to be driven largely by CMV exposure. In a later analysis, HLA-associated TCR beta chains were found to be more clonally expanded and to have lower generation probabilities than equally common non-associated chains. Most TCR sequences were seen in very few donors, while some public TCRs were found in many individuals. A cluster of highly shared sequence variants was judged likely to represent a technical artifact of the sequencing pipeline. According to a later analysis, parvovirus B19, influenza, CMV and Epstein-Barr virus appeared linked to several top co-occurrence clusters. When HLA alleles, especially DR and DQ, strongly co-occurred, TCR associations were difficult to assign to individual alleles. Because counts were too low, roughly 16 rarely observed V segments, including chromosome 9 orphons, were left out of the earlier analysis of over 550 of the donors. In a later genetic analysis, fewer N-insertions in productive TCRs were reported among donors in an Asian-associated ancestry cluster than the approximately 710-donor mean. In an earlier analysis of some 550 of the donors, most TCR beta V segments were observed in productive rearrangements about 87% or about 30% of the time, broadly matching IMGT annotations. The presence/absence analyses assumed that sequencing depth was roughly uniform across donors, and that assumption may not be true. At a false discovery rate of 0.05, a later analysis linked approximately 18,000 TCR beta sequences to specific HLA alleles. The only immune exposure information available for the cohort was CMV serostatus. The study listed approximately 160 TCR beta chains as associated with cytomegalovirus. A further reported finding was that TCR beta sequences accurately predicted the HLA-A and HLA-B alleles for most subjects in the first cohort.

Library generation was performed with the immunoSEQ multiplex PCR assay. A mixture of 60 forward primers for TCR Vbeta segments and 13 reverse primers for TCR Jbeta segments was used in the multiplex PCR. The CDR3 region of rearranged TCR beta genes was amplified from genomic DNA with a multiplex PCR assay. The Illumina HiSeq System was used to sequence the amplified TCR beta libraries as 87-base-pair reads. On the authors' methods: Across the 666 repertoires, a later analysis counted approximately 83 million unique TCR beta chains, 9.5 million to 13 million of which were shared by at least two donors. Raw reads were error-corrected and collapsed into unique sequences by a nearest-neighbor algorithm in which closely related sequences were merged to remove PCR and sequencing errors. To assign V, D and J gene segments, CDR3 sequences were aligned to IMGT reference sequences. For a sequence to be retained, a match of at least six nucleotides to both a V gene segment and a J gene segment was required. Rearrangements were classified as productive when the CDR3 lacked stop codons and remained in frame with V and J, and all other rearrangements were classified as non-productive. Following IMGT convention, CDR3 was defined as the stretch from the second conserved V-encoded cysteine to the conserved J-encoded phenylalanine. The earlier analysis of some 600 of the donors excluded sequences that lacked an unambiguous match to a single V gene segment. In an earlier analysis of a few hundred of the donors, V segments were called functional above 56.7% productive rearrangements and were called segregating when the between-donor standard deviation exceeded 5%. A statistical classification framework was built to diagnose cytomegalovirus status from the catalog of TCR beta chain sequences. V and J gene assignment, in a later analysis, came from comparing TCR nucleotide sequences with IMGT/GENE-DB human TR gene sequences. Using the TCRdist pipeline, a later analysis assigned CDR3 sequences along with most-parsimonious VDJ recombination scenarios. In a later analysis, every TCR beta chain was defined by the combination of its CDR3 amino acid sequence and its V-gene family, and reads without a unique V-gene family were dropped. In a later analysis, a few hundred highly shared, low-generation-probability nucleotide sequences were removed to address suspected cross-contamination and a sequencing artifact. A later analysis calculated a clonal expansion index for each public chain from normalized within-repertoire ranks of inferred template counts. In a later analysis, generation probabilities were computed using a VDJ recombination model fitted to out-of-frame rearrangements, and the results were checked against IGoR. A later analysis scored TCR-TCR, TCR-HLA and TCR-CMV co-occurrence with hypergeometric tests, applying a repertoire-size bias correction to TCR pairs. False discovery rates were estimated in a later analysis by permuting HLA or CMV assignments 20 times. In a later analysis, co-occurring TCRs were grouped with DBSCAN, and TCRdist sequence similarity was added when clustering was performed within HLA-allele-positive subsets. Co-occurrence clustering excluded repertoires with fewer than 30,000 or more than 120,000 public chains, plus five with anomalous nucleotide sharing. TCRdb retrieved this table from immuneACCESS and kept in-frame rearrangements only. Not all clones are present; in checked studies, unresolved V genes account for under half, and no reason is known for the remainder. The V and J calls and clone size are taken from that table; D and trimming were inferred from the DNA. This sample gives around 130,000 clones in total; roughly 80% of them show up just once. The ten most abundant clones make up approximately 1.5% of the sample.

The sample consisted of PBMCs. The clonotype originates from a woman between 18 and 30 years old in good health and CMV-seronegative.

The CDR3 has the sequence CASSLGPSQNPYSGNTIYF. In nucleotide form, the sequence is TGTGCCAGCAGCTTAGGACCTTCACAGAACCCCTACTCTGGAAACACCATATATTTT. The V gene is TRBV11-3 and the J gene is TRBJ1-3; the D segment cannot be called with confidence. The CDR3 has 19 amino acids, counting the end cysteine and phenylalanine. Just the 57-base CDR3 DNA is kept, in frame starting at base 1. V and J are truncated by 1 base and 0 bases respectively, leaving an intervening sequence of 19 bases. Based on the germline V gene, the CDR1 and CDR2 sequences are SGHNT and YENEEA. Outside the CDR3, residues come from the reference TRBV11-3 and TRBJ1-3 proteins, so the full variable domain is: EAGVVQSPRYKIIEKKQPVAFWCNPISGHNTLYWYLQNLGQGPELLIRYENEEAVDDSQLPKDRFSAERLKGVDSTLKIQPAELGDSAVYLCASSLGPSQNPYSGNTIYFGEGSWLTVV.